This TCR beta chain comes out of a study of cytomegalovirus exposure and HLA in healthy donors. The PCR made use of 60 Vbeta and 13 Jbeta primers. TCRdb's copy holds only in-frame clones and misses some; the assay was immunoSEQ multiplex PCR. The sample has more than 200,000 clones; about three quarters are singletons. The CDR3 covers 13 residues. CDR1 and CDR2 (germline): LGHNT, FRNRAP. V was clipped by 6 bases and J by 9 bases, with 15 bases between them. This TCR derives from a young man in good health and CMV-seronegative. Material: PBMCs. The chain couples TRBV12-5 to TRBJ1-5; TRBD1 might be the D (5 bases). CDR3 sequence: CASGWGWEGPQHF. The CDR3 DNA is TGTGCTAGTGGCTGGGGCTGGGAAGGGCCCCAGCATTTT.